Below are 8 T cell receptor beta chains sequenced from a single sample in a study of control samples from healthy donors and cancer patients (dated by TCRdb to 2020 to 2022). Library method: the immunoSEQ multiplex PCR assay. TCRdb retrieved this table from immuneACCESS and kept in-frame rearrangements only. Not all clones are present; in checked studies, unresolved V genes account for under half, and no reason is known for the remainder. The sample data list 70,000 to 90,000 clones, and around 90% of these were observed just once. The ten largest clones capture roughly 2% of the sample. Material for sequencing was PBMCs. The receptor set was obtained from an older woman with head and neck cancer.

By share, this clone counts as medium-sized. The chain carries TRBV6-5 and TRBJ2-6, with D maybe TRBD2 (5 bases). V lost 7 bases and J lost 1, with 11 bases in between. The CDR3 is 15 amino acids. Germline CDR1 and CDR2: MNHEY and SVGAGI. The CDR3 DNA reads as TGTGCCAGCAATGGACTTGGGTCTGGGGCCAACGTCCTGACTTTC. It translates to CASNGLGSGANVLTF.

This clone came up once. J is TRBJ1-1 and V is TRBV13; 7 bases match TRBD1. The CDR3 covers 17 residues. CDR1 and CDR2 (germline): PRHDT, FYEKMQ (reference sequence). V lost 5 bases to trimming and J lost 0 bases; unmatched junction nucleotides: 12. CDR3 residues: CASSVTGVRPMNTEAFF. CDR3 bases: TGTGCCAGCAGCGTAACAGGGGTCCGGCCCATGAACACTGAAGCTTTCTTT.

The chain joins TRBV27 to TRBJ1-2, with 7 bases that match TRBD1. This CDR3 region has 13 residues. V shed 5 bases, J shed 8 bases, and the junction held 8 bases outside the gene matches. Per germline, CDR1 MNHEY and CDR2 SMNVEV (reference sequence). The CDR3: CASSKTGWRGYTF. The CDR3 DNA reads TGTGCCAGCAGTAAGACAGGGTGGAGAGGCTACACCTTC.

This rearrangement joins TRBV10-3 to TRBJ1-2; 8 bases align to TRBD1. The junction had 13 bases not matched to a gene; V was cut back by 3 bases and J by 7 bases. CDR3 length equals 16 residues. Germline loops: CDR1 ENHRY, CDR2 SYGVKD. CDR3 amino acids: CAISDHGQGKSSGYTF. As DNA, the CDR3 is TGTGCCATCAGTGATCACGGACAGGGAAAATCAAGTGGCTACACCTTC.

V gene TRBV30 combines with J gene TRBJ1-1; possibly TRBD1 for D (5 bases). Trimming removed 3 bases at V and 1 base at J, with 6 bases between. Germline V gene sequence: CDR1 GTSNPN, CDR2 SVGIG (reference sequence). CDR3 size: 12 residues. CDR3 protein: CAWRDRNTEAFF. The CDR3 DNA reads as TGTGCCTGGAGAGACAGGAACACTGAAGCTTTCTTT.

The chain is built from TRBV19 and TRBJ2-1; maybe TRBD2 (5 bases). Germline lookup yields CDR1 LNHDA and CDR2 SQIVND (reference sequence). The CDR3 spans 15 residues. The V end was cut by 4 bases, the J end by 0 bases, with 10 bases between. The CDR3: CASSRLTSSYNEQFF. CDR3 in DNA: TGTGCCAGTAGTAGACTAACCAGCTCCTACAATGAGCAGTTCTTC.

The chain couples TRBV6-1 to TRBJ1-5; D not certain. Germline loops: CDR1 MNHNS, CDR2 SASEGT. This CDR3 has 14 amino acids. With 1 base removed from V and 4 bases from J, the gap between germline ends came to 8 bases. The CDR3 bases are TGTGCCAGCAGTGAAGTCTGGGATAATCAGCCCCAGCATTTT. Translation gives CASSEVWDNQPQHF.

The rearrangement joins TRBV25-1 to TRBJ2-7; TRBD1 matches at 7 bases. Germline V gives CDR1 MGHDK, CDR2 SYGVNS. The CDR3 length is 15 residues. J gave up 0 bases and V 7 bases, and 9 bases lay outside the gene matches. DNA for the CDR3: TGTGCCAGCACCCAGGACAGGTCCCCCTCCTACGAGCAGTACTTC. It yields the protein CASTQDRSPSYEQYF.